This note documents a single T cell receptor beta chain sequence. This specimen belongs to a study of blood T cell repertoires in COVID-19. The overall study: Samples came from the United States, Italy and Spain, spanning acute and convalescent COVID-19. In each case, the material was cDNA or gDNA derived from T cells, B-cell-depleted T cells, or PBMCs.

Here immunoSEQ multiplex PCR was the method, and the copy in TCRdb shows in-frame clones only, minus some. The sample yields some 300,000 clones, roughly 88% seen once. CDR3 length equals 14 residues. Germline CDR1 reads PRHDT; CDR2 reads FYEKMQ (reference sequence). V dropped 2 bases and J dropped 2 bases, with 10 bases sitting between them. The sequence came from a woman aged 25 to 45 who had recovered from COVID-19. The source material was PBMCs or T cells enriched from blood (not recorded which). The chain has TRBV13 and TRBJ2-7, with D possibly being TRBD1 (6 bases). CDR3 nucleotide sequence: TGTGCCAGCAGCTTACAGGGGACCACCTACGAGCAGTACTTC. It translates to CASSLQGTTYEQYF.